This T cell receptor beta chain was found in a study of regulatory T cells in long-lasting Graves disease. The sample's time point: newly diagnosed GD, antithyroid drugs for less than 3 months. Extracted RNA from PBMCs served as the source of the TCR library. Library construction for TCR beta used iRepertoire HTBI primers and Arm-PCR of CDR3 regions. MiXCR was run by TCRdb on the multiplex PCR reads, yielding one entry per CDR3 protein. This table has 420,000 or so distinct CDR3 sequences, roughly 15% appearing once. This clonotype was recorded at least ten times. The sample was also reused in another study, on T cells in Graves' hyperthyroidism and ophthalmopathy. That paper adds: Based on clinical symptoms, serum thyroxine and TRAb, thyroid ultrasound and orbital computed tomography, diagnoses were reached. Researchers ran a first-round RT-PCR on the TCR CDR3 using the HTBI primer set.

The source is a woman aged 18 to 35 with Graves disease. Specimen: peripheral blood mononuclear cells (PBMCs), collected at new diagnosis, from a patient treated with antithyroid drugs.

The chain's CDR3 is CASSPGQLNEKLFF. In DNA form, the CDR3 reads TGTGCCAGCAGCCCGGGACAGCTTAATGAAAAACTGTTTTTT. This chain joins TRBV12-3 or TRBV12-4 and TRBJ1-4; TRBD1 agrees at 7 bases. The ends lost 6 bases at V and 4 bases at J; junction bases unmatched: 5. The CDR3 contains 14 residues.